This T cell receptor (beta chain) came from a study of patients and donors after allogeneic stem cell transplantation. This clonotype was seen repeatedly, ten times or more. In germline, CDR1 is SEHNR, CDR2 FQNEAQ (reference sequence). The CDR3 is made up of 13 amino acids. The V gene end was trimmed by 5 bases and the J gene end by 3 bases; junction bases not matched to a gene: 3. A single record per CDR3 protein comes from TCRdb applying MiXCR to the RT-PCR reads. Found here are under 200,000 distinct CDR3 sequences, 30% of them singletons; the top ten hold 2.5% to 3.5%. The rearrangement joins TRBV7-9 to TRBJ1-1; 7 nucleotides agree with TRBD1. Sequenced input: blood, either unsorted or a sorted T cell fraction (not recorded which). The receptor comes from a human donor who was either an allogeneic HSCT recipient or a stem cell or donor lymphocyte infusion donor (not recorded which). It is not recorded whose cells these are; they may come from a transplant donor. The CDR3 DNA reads TGTGCCAGCAGCAACAGGGGCTACACTGAAGCTTTCTTT. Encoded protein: CASSNRGYTEAFF.